This T cell receptor beta chain came from a study of tumor-infiltrating lymphocytes in primary liver carcinoma. Overall study results and limits: Only about 7.5-24% of top clones appeared in all five tumor regions.

The tissue used was unsorted bulk material of about 19-34 mg. RNA and DNA were co-extracted from it with the AllPrep DNA/RNA mini kit. Patients underwent surgical resection for primary liver carcinoma. Patients in the cohort were treatment-naive and living with chronic HBV infection. From around 500 ng total RNA, TCR beta cDNA was generated with a primer in the constant region. Modified slightly, ARM-PCR produced TCR beta libraries over three nested multiplex PCR rounds. Researchers ran the first two PCR rounds for ten to eleven cycles each with TRBV1-TRBV30 forward primers and a C-beta reverse primer. TCRdb recomputed calls from the multiplex PCR reads with MiXCR, one row per CDR3 protein. The sample shows approximately 120,000 distinct CDR3 sequences, 60% to 75% of them seen only once. The length of the CDR3 is 15 residues. CDR1 and CDR2 from the germline V gene are SGHAT and FQNNGV. About this clonotype: The antigen is not known. At one of its ends the junction is not consistent with the germline gene, which may arise from a read error.

The sequence derives from a woman aged 60 to 75 with primary liver carcinoma and hepatitis B virus infection. The V gene is TRBV11-2, the J gene TRBJ2-1, with 11 nucleotides matching TRBD2. Sequences were obtained from liver tumor tissue from sampling region 3. Subset indicated: tumor region T3, left-lateral pole. Written as DNA, the CDR3 is TGTGCCAGCAACACGACTAGCGGGATAAGTAATGTGCAGTTCTTC. Encoded protein: CASNTTSGISNVQFF.